Shown below are 9 T cell receptor beta chains from a single sample sequenced in a study of blood T cell repertoires in COVID-19. The protocol was immunoSEQ multiplex PCR, while the TCRdb copy is restricted to in-frame clones and leaves out a portion. The data show fewer than 200,000 clones, 70% to 85% seen once. The source material was peripheral blood. These TCRs come from a man aged 55 to 70 who had recovered from COVID-19.

The chain combines TRBV7-8 with TRBJ1-5, with a tentative D call TRBD1 (5 bases). Deletions cut 5 bases from V and 8 bases from J, with 22 bases between. Germline V gene lookup returns CDR1 SGHVS and CDR2 FQNEAQ. CDR3 length: 16 residues. CDR3 residues: CASSPWGDRGREPQHF. CDR3 coding DNA: TGTGCCAGCAGCCCTTGGGGGGATAGGGGACGGGAGCCCCAGCATTTT.

The rearrangement uses TRBV7-9 and TRBJ2-7, with D possibly matching TRBD2 (5 bases). CDR3 length: 15 amino acids. Per the germline V gene, CDR1 is SEHNR and CDR2 is FQNEAQ (reference sequence). Trimming removed 6 bases from V and 0 bases from J, with 15 bases in between. The CDR3 reads CASSSLDLSSYEQYF. CDR3 nucleotide sequence: TGTGCCAGCAGTTCTTTGGACTTGAGCTCCTACGAGCAGTACTTC.

The chain combines TRBV6-2 or TRBV6-3 with TRBJ1-2, with 12 bases aligning to TRBD1. The germline gives CDR1 MNHEY, CDR2 SVGEGT. The J segment lost 3 bases and the V segment lost 5 bases, leaving 4 bases of the junction unmatched. The CDR3 sequence is 15 residues long. DNA of the CDR3: TGTGCCAGCAGTCCCGGGACAGGGGGCTACTATGGCTACACCTTC. Protein product: CASSPGTGGYYGYTF.

V is TRBV18 and J is TRBJ2-2, with 8 nucleotides matching TRBD1. In germline, CDR1 is KGHSH, CDR2 LQKENI. J lost 4 bases, V lost 4 bases, and 2 bases had no gene match. The CDR3 loop spans 14 amino acids. The CDR3 loop is CASSLDRGTGELFF. CDR3 nucleotide sequence: TGTGCCAGCTCACTTGACAGGGGCACCGGGGAGCTGTTTTTT. Looking up the rest from reference TRBV18 and TRBJ2-2 gives the full variable domain: NAGVMQNPRHLVRRRGQEARLRCSPMKGHSHVYWYRQLPEEGLKFMVYLQKENIIDESGMPKERFSAEFPKEGPSILRIQQVVRGDSAAYFCASSLDRGTGELFFGEGSRLTVL.

CDR3 sequence (DNA): TGTGCCAGCAGCCAAGCTACAGGGGATGCTGGCTACACCTTC. The encoded protein is CASSQATGDAGYTF. The rearrangement joins TRBV4-2 to TRBJ1-2; 7 bases match TRBD1. CDR1 is LGHNA, CDR2 YNFKEQ, per germline. This CDR3 has 14 residues. V dropped 1 base and J dropped 7; count of bases not matched to a gene: 6.

The chain employs TRBV10-3 and TRBJ1-5; TRBD1 might be the D (6 bases). The germline V and J ends were trimmed by 8 bases and 6 bases, with 23 bases remaining between them. The length of the CDR3 is 16 residues. Germline V lookup: CDR1 ENHRY, CDR2 SYGVKD. The CDR3 DNA follows: TGTGCCATCGGGGGAGGGGGGCCAGAAATCGGTCAGCCCCAGCATTTT. Protein sequence: CAIGGGGPEIGQPQHF.

The gene calls are TRBV7-2 and TRBJ2-3; 7 bases are a match to TRBD2. The CDR3 totals 15 residues. Germline assignment: CDR1 SGHTA and CDR2 FQGNSA. V gave up 5 bases and J gave up 1 base; unmatched junction bases: 6. CDR3 DNA: TGTGCCAGCAGCCCTAGACTAGCAGGCACAGATACGCAGTATTTT. It yields the protein CASSPRLAGTDTQYF.

The V call is TRBV4-1, the J call TRBJ2-7; 11 bases are shared with TRBD2. This CDR3 has 19 residues. Germline V gene lookup returns CDR1 MGHRA and CDR2 YSYEKL. V dropped 0 bases and J dropped 3; count of bases not matched to a gene: 13. The DNA for the CDR3 is TGCGCCAGCAGCCAAGATGCTATTCCGGGACTAGCGGTACTCTACGAGCAGTACTTC. It specifies CASSQDAIPGLAVLYEQYF.

The chain joins TRBV5-4 to TRBJ1-6, with 7 positions matching TRBD1. This CDR3 has 17 amino acids. CDR1 is SGHNT, CDR2 YYREEE, per germline (reference sequence). Trimming removed 4 bases from V and 0 bases from J; junction bases left unmatched: 7. As DNA, the CDR3 is TGTGCCAGCAGCCCCGGGACAGCGCACTCCTATAATTCACCCCTCCACTTT. This codes for CASSPGTAHSYNSPLHF.